Below are 19 T cell receptor beta chains sequenced from a single sample in a study of shared clonotypes between healthy human individuals. Clones were read by immunoSEQ multiplex PCR, and TCRdb kept only the in-frame ones, dropping some. The table has approximately 1.5 million clones, 95% to 99% seen once. Sequenced material: naive CD4+ T cells sorted from blood. Stated subset: CD45RA+ positively selected. These receptors were collected from a man aged 25 to 40 in good health.

The chain couples TRBV5-5 to TRBJ2-5; 9 bases map to TRBD2. The J segment lost 3 bases and the V segment lost 3 bases, leaving 6 bases of the junction unmatched. The germline V gene has CDR1 SGHKS and CDR2 YYEKEE (reference sequence). This CDR3 is built from 15 residues. CDR3 DNA sequence: TGTGCCAGCAGCTGGGGACTAGCTTGGGAAGAGACCCAGTACTTC. Encoded protein: CASSWGLAWEETQYF.

The chain uses TRBV7-2 and TRBJ2-1; D not certain. In germline, CDR1 is SGHTA, CDR2 FQGNSA. The germline V and J ends were trimmed by 2 bases and 6 bases, with 8 bases remaining between them. CDR3 length: 13 amino acids. The CDR3 DNA follows: TGTGCCAGCAGCTTAAGACGCCCCAATGAGCAGTTCTTC. It is translated as CASSLRRPNEQFF.

CDR3 DNA sequence: TGTGCCAGCAGTGCGGACAGGGGTGCGGGTCAGCCCCAGCATTTT. It codes for CASSADRGAGQPQHF. The rearrangement uses TRBV2 and TRBJ1-5; 9 bases agree with TRBD1. The V segment lost 4 bases and the J segment 6 bases; nucleotides outside the gene matches: 7. The CDR3 length is 15 residues. Germline lookup yields CDR1 SNHLY and CDR2 FYNNEI.

V and J are TRBV28 and TRBJ2-3; D may be TRBD1 or TRBD2 (5 bases each). The germline V gene encodes CDR1 MDHEN and CDR2 SYDVKM. The CDR3 has 16 residues. With 6 bases removed from V and 6 bases from J, the gap between germline ends came to 22 bases. CDR3 protein: CASSFRGQIPVDTQYF. The CDR3 nucleotides read TGTGCCAGCAGCTTCCGGGGCCAGATCCCAGTGGATACGCAGTATTTT. The full variable domain, with the rest looked up from reference TRBV28 and TRBJ2-3, is DVKVTQSSRYLVKRTGEKVFLECVQDMDHENMFWYRQDPGLGLRLIYFSYDVKMKEKGDIPEGYSVSREKKERFSLILESASTNQTSMYLCASSFRGQIPVDTQYFGPGTRLTVL.

V gene TRBV19 combines with J gene TRBJ2-2, with TRBD1 matching 11 bases. The V and J ends lost 8 bases and 6 bases, in that order; junction bases with no gene match: 5. The germline V gene encodes CDR1 LNHDA and CDR2 SQIVND (reference sequence). The CDR3 has 14 amino acids. CDR3 sequence reads: CASFGTGGSGELFF. DNA for the CDR3: TGTGCCAGTTTTGGGACAGGGGGGTCCGGGGAGCTGTTTTTT.

This rearrangement joins TRBV2 to TRBJ2-1, with 8 bases lining up with TRBD1. V lost 3 bases to trimming and J lost 13 bases; unmatched junction nucleotides: 8. Germline V gene lookup returns CDR1 SNHLY and CDR2 FYNNEI. The CDR3 loop spans 13 amino acids. Here the CDR3 DNA reads TGTGCCAGCAGTGAGGCCGGGACAGGCATCCAGTTCTTC. Translation gives CASSEAGTGIQFF.

The V call is TRBV2, the J call TRBJ2-1, with a weak D call TRBD2 (5 bases). V gave up 1 base and J gave up 6 bases, with 7 bases separating them. CDR3 length: 13 residues. CDR1 and CDR2 (germline): SNHLY, FYNNEI. In nucleotides, the CDR3 is TGTGCCAGCAGTGAAGTCACTAGCAATGAGCAGTTCTTC. Its protein product is CASSEVTSNEQFF.

The rearrangement links TRBV7-3 to TRBJ2-1; TRBD2 matches at 10 bases. V lost 5 bases, J lost 2 bases, and 6 bases stayed unmatched. This CDR3 region has 16 residues. The V gene's germline CDR1 is SGHTA and CDR2 FQGTGA. CDR3 loop: CASSGSGRAAYNEQFF. The CDR3 nucleotides read TGTGCCAGCAGCGGGAGCGGGAGGGCTGCCTACAATGAGCAGTTCTTC.

The genes are TRBV10-3 and TRBJ2-2; 8 bases are a match to TRBD2. The CDR3 spans 15 residues. Germline trimming cut 7 bases from V and 4 bases from J; bases unmatched to any gene: 8. Germline loops: CDR1 ENHRY, CDR2 SYGVKD. Here the CDR3 reads CAIMALAGSTGELFF. DNA for the CDR3: TGTGCCATCATGGCCCTAGCGGGTTCCACCGGGGAGCTGTTTTTT.

CDR3 sequence reads: CASSLARQVRETQYF. CDR3 DNA sequence: TGCGCCAGCAGCTTGGCCAGACAGGTCCGAGAGACCCAGTACTTC. This chain connects TRBV5-1 to TRBJ2-5; TRBD1 might be the D (6 bases). CDR1 is SGHRS, CDR2 YFSETQ, per germline. The V and J ends lost 0 bases and 4 bases respectively, with 13 bases between them. The CDR3 extends over 15 amino acids.

The rearrangement uses TRBV5-1 and TRBJ2-2; 7 nucleotides agree with TRBD1. This CDR3 region has 16 residues. Germline CDR1 reads SGHRS; CDR2 reads YFSETQ. Germline trimming cut 4 bases from V and 0 bases from J; bases unmatched to any gene: 6. CDR3 DNA: TGCGCCAGCAGCAAAGGACAGGCGACGAACACCGGGGAGCTGTTTTTT. This gives the protein CASSKGQATNTGELFF.

The chain links TRBV5-1 to TRBJ2-7; 10 positions match TRBD1. This CDR3 contains 16 residues. CDR1 SGHRS and CDR2 YFSETQ come from the germline V gene. The junction had 10 bases not matched to a gene; V was cut back by 0 bases and J by 7 bases. The CDR3 here is CASSLASGQGLREQYF. CDR3 in DNA: TGCGCCAGCAGCTTGGCTTCGGGACAGGGGCTTCGAGAGCAGTACTTC.

This chain connects TRBV5-5 to TRBJ2-3; TRBD2 might be the D (6 bases). V was shortened by 0 bases and J by 0 bases, with 14 bases between the two germline ends. The germline V gene encodes CDR1 SGHKS and CDR2 YYEKEE (reference sequence). This CDR3 has 17 residues. The CDR3 bases are TGTGCCAGCAGCTTGGGCCGGGGGACCACTAGCACAGATACGCAGTATTTT. Protein: CASSLGRGTTSTDTQYF.

The V and J genes are TRBV19 and TRBJ2-2; D is unclear. Trimming left V 7 bases short and J 7 bases short, with 7 bases between. From germline, CDR1 is LNHDA and CDR2 SQIVND (reference sequence). The length of the CDR3 is 11 residues. The CDR3 sequence: CASTQLGELFF. The DNA of the CDR3 is TGTGCCAGTACTCAGCTCGGGGAGCTGTTTTTT.

This clone was detected once. The sample carries other DNA sequences with the same CDR3. V gene TRBV5-1 combines with J gene TRBJ2-5; the D is unclear. Germline CDR1 is SGHRS and CDR2 is YFSETQ. The CDR3 extends over 14 amino acids. V dropped 1 base and J dropped 2 bases, with 9 bases sitting between them. Written as DNA, the CDR3 is TGCGCCAGCAGCTTGCAAGGGCAACAAGAGACCCAGTACTTC. This gives the protein CASSLQGQQETQYF.

The genes are TRBV5-8 and TRBJ2-4; either TRBD1 or TRBD2 may fit D (5 bases each). The V end lost 4 bases, the J end lost 5 bases, and 13 bases lay between the germline ends. Germline V gives CDR1 SGHTS, CDR2 YDEGEE. This CDR3 region has 14 residues. CDR3 sequence (DNA): TGTGCCAGCAGCCTTGGCCCGGGGCAAAACATTCAGTACTTC. Translated: CASSLGPGQNIQYF. The whole variable domain, filled in from reference TRBV5-8 and TRBJ2-4, reads EAGVTQSPTHLIKTRGQQATLRCSPISGHTSVYWYQQALGLGLQFLLWYDEGEERNRGNFPPRFSGRQFPNYSSELNVNALELEDSALYLCASSLGPGQNIQYFGAGTRLSVL.

The chain uses TRBV7-9 and TRBJ1-1; maybe TRBD1 (5 bases). Trimming shortened V by 4 bases and J by 3 bases, and 12 bases separated the two germline ends. The CDR3 loop spans 14 amino acids. CDR1 and CDR2 from the germline V gene are SEHNR and FQNEAQ (reference sequence). CDR3 region: CASSSREGDTEAFF. The DNA of the CDR3 is TGTGCCAGCAGCTCCAGGGAGGGTGACACTGAAGCTTTCTTT.

The chain employs TRBV30 and TRBJ2-1; 13 bases agree with TRBD2. CDR3 length equals 15 residues. V lost 2 bases to trimming and J lost 9 bases; unmatched junction nucleotides: 7. Germline CDR1 is GTSNPN and CDR2 is SVGIG (reference sequence). This CDR3 is CAWSFLLAGGAEQFF. For the CDR3, the DNA is TGTGCCTGGAGTTTTCTACTAGCGGGAGGGGCTGAGCAGTTCTTC. Looking up the rest from reference TRBV30 and TRBJ2-1 gives the full variable domain: SQTIHQWPATLVQPVGSPLSLECTVEGTSNPNLYWYRQAAGRGLQLLFYSVGIGQISSEVPQNLSASRPQDRQFILSSKKLLLSDSGFYLCAWSFLLAGGAEQFFGPGTRLTVL.

The chain uses TRBV30 and TRBJ1-3; D is undetermined. Trimming took off 0 bases at V and 1 base at J, with 13 bases between the two ends. Germline lookup yields CDR1 GTSNPN and CDR2 SVGIG (reference sequence). This CDR3 is 16 amino acids long. The CDR3 nucleotides read TGTGCCTGGAGTGTACCGTGGCCCCGATCTGGAAACACCATATATTTT. As protein: CAWSVPWPRSGNTIYF.